These 5 T cell receptor beta chains were all obtained from the same sample, sequenced in a study of cytomegalovirus exposure and HLA in healthy donors. TCRdb's copy holds only in-frame clones and misses some; the assay was immunoSEQ multiplex PCR. Seen here are about 44,000 clones, 93% observed once, and the top ten hold more than 2%. The material sequenced was PBMCs. These receptors all come from a woman younger than 30 in good health and CMV-seronegative.

The chain employs TRBV10-3 and TRBJ2-1, with 9 positions matching TRBD1. J gave up 8 bases and V 8 bases, and 10 bases lay outside the gene matches. Germline V CDR1 and CDR2: ENHRY, SYGVKD. This CDR3 spans 14 amino acids. CDR3 sequence (DNA): TGTGCCATCGGTCGGGACAGGGAAAGGGATGAGCAGTTCTTC. This sequence encodes CAIGRDRERDEQFF.

This sequence joins TRBV5-1 and TRBJ2-1; D might be TRBD2 (6 bases). This CDR3 is 20 amino acids long. Trimming removed 7 bases at V and 8 bases at J, with 37 bases between. Looked up from germline, CDR1 is SGHRS and CDR2 is YFSETQ. CDR3 amino acids: CASLLRRWDLLTGVEDEQFF. The CDR3 DNA sequence: TGCGCCAGCCTCCTTCGTAGGTGGGATTTGCTGACGGGGGTTGAAGATGAGCAGTTCTTC.

This clone appeared once. The chain carries TRBV28 and TRBJ2-1; D uncertain. Per germline, CDR1 MDHEN and CDR2 SYDVKM. V was pared by 3 bases and J by 0 bases, with 9 bases between. CDR3 length equals 15 residues. The CDR3 loop is CASSFRVYSYNEQFF. CDR3 nucleotide sequence: TGTGCCAGCAGTTTCCGGGTTTACTCCTACAATGAGCAGTTCTTC.

This rearrangement joins TRBV5-1 to TRBJ1-2; D is ambiguous. Deletions cut 2 bases from V and 8 bases from J, with 16 bases between. CDR1 is SGHRS and CDR2 is YFSETQ in the germline V gene. The CDR3 has 14 residues. This CDR3 reads CASSFFGEGRGYTF. CDR3 DNA sequence: TGCGCCAGCAGCTTCTTCGGGGAGGGAAGAGGCTACACCTTC.

The chain combines TRBV16 with TRBJ1-4; D gene ambiguous. The germline V gene has CDR1 KGHSY and CDR2 FQNENV. The CDR3 loop spans 15 amino acids. Trimming took off 0 bases at V and 12 bases at J, with 17 bases between the two ends. This CDR3 is CASSQSSFGVYQLFF. The CDR3 bases are TGTGCCAGCAGCCAATCGTCGTTCGGAGTATATCAACTGTTTTTT.